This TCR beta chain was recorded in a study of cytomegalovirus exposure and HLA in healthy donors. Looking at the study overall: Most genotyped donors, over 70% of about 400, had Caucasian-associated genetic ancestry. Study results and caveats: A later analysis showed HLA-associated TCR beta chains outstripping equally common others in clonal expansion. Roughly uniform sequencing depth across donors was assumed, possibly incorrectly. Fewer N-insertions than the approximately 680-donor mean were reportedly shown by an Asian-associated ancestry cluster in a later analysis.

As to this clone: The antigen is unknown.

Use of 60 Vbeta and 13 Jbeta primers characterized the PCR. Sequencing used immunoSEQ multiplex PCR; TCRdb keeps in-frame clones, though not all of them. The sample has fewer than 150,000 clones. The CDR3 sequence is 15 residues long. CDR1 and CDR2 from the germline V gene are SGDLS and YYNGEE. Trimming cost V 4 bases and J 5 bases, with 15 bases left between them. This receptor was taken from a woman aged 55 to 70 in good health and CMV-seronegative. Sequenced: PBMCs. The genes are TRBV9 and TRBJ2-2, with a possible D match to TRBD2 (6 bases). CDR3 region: CASSPRGTYTGELFF. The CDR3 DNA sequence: TGTGCCAGCAGCCCCCGCGGGACGTATACCGGGGAGCTGTTTTTT.